This T cell receptor (beta chain) was retrieved from a study of CD8 T cells in cerebrospinal fluid in Alzheimer's disease. Study-level findings and limits: No causal link between EBV and Alzheimer's follows from EBV-specific cerebrospinal fluid TCRs, authors warned. Versus healthy subjects, Alzheimer's patients more often had clones of at least 3%.

The CDR3 extends over 16 amino acids. The germline CDR1 and CDR2 sequences are SGHNT and YENEEA. TCRdb re-called the 10x single-cell sequencing reads and shows each CDR3 protein once, DNA omitted. Recorded for this sample: 960 or so distinct CDR3 sequences. By frequency, this clonotype is medium-sized. As yet, its antigen is unknown. Sample: cerebrospinal fluid. The chain combines TRBV11-3 with TRBJ2-1; TCRdb's D call of TRBD1 is untestable without DNA. The sequence came from a human donor in good health. Here the CDR3 reads CASSLDGGTRYNEQFF. The variable domain in full, with the rest retrieved from reference TRBV11-3 and TRBJ2-1, is EAGVVQSPRYKIIEKKQPVAFWCNPISGHNTLYWYLQNLGQGPELLIRYENEEAVDDSQLPKDRFSAERLKGVDSTLKIQPAELGDSAVYLCASSLDGGTRYNEQFFGPGTRLTVL.